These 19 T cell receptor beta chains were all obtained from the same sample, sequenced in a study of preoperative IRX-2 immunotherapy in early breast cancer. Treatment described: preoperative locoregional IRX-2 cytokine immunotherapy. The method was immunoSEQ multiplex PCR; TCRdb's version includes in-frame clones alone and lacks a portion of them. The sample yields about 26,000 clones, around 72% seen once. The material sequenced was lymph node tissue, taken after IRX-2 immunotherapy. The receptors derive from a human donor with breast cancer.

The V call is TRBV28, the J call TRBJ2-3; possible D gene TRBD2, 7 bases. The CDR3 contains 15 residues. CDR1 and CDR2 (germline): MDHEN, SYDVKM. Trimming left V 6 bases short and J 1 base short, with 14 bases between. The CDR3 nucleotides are TGTGCCAGCAGCCCCACAGGGAGGGGCACAGATACGCAGTATTTT. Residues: CASSPTGRGTDTQYF.

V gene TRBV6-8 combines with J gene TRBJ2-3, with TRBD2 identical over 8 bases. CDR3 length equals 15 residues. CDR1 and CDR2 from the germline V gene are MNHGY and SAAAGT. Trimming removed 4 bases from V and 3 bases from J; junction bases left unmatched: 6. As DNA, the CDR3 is TGTGCCAGCAGTTTAAGCGGGAGTAGGACAGATACGCAGTATTTT. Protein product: CASSLSGSRTDTQYF.

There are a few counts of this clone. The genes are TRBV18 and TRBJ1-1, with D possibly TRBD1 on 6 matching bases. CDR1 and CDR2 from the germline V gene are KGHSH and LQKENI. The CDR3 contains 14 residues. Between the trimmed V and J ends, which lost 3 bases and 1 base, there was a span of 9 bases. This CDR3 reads CASSPRDKNTEAFF. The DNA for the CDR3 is TGTGCCAGCTCACCCCGGGACAAGAACACTGAAGCTTTCTTT.

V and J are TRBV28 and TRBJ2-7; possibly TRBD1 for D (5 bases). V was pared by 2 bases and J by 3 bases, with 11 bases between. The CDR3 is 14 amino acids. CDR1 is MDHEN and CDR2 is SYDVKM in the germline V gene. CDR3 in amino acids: CASSLIRDFYEQYF. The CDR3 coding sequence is TGTGCCAGCAGTTTAATCAGGGATTTCTACGAGCAGTACTTC.

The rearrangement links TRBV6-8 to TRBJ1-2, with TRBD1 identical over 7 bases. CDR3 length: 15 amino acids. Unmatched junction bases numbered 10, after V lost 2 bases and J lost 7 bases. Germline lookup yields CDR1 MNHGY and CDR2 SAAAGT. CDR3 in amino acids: CASSYKAGGLSGYTF. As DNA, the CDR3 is TGTGCCAGCAGTTACAAAGCAGGGGGGTTGAGTGGCTACACCTTC.

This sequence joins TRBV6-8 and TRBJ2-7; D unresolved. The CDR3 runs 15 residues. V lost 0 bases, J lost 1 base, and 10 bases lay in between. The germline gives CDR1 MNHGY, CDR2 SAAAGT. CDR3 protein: CASSYSGFRSYEQYF. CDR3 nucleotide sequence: TGTGCCAGCAGTTACTCAGGGTTTAGGTCCTACGAGCAGTACTTC.

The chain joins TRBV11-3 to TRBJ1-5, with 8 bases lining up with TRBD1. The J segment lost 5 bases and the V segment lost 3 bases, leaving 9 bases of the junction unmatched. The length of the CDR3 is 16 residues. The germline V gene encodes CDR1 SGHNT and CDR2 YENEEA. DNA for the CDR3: TGTGCCAGCAGCTTGGAAAGGGACAGGAAGGATCAGCCCCAGCATTTT. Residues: CASSLERDRKDQPQHF.

The CDR3 nucleotides read TGTGCCAGCAGTAGGGGCGCAGGGCAACTTTTCTCTGGGGCCAACGTCCTGACTTTC. Translation gives CASSRGAGQLFSGANVLTF. This chain joins TRBV6-8 and TRBJ2-6, with a tentative D call TRBD1 (5 bases). This CDR3 is built from 19 residues. V was clipped by 5 bases and J by 0 bases, with 20 bases between them. CDR1 is MNHGY and CDR2 is SAAAGT in the germline V gene.

The CDR3 loop is CAWNRTSGRFYEQYF. CDR3 bases: TGTGCCTGGAATAGGACTAGCGGGAGGTTCTACGAGCAGTACTTC. The V call is TRBV30, the J call TRBJ2-7, with 14 bases matching TRBD2. Germline V CDR1 and CDR2: GTSNPN, SVGIG (reference sequence). V lost 4 bases to trimming and J lost 3 bases; unmatched junction nucleotides: 5. This CDR3 contains 15 residues.

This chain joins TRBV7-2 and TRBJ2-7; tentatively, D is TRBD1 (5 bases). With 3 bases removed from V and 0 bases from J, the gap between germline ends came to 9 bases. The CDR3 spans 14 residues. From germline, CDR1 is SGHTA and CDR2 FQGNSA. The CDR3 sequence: CASSLTVSSYEQYF. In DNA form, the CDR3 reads TGTGCCAGCAGCTTGACAGTAAGCTCCTACGAGCAGTACTTC.

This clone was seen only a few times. The CDR3 is CASSSYRGGTEAFF. The CDR3 nucleotides are TGTGCCAGCAGCTCGTACAGGGGTGGCACTGAAGCTTTCTTT. This chain joins TRBV11-3 and TRBJ1-1; 7 positions agree with TRBD1. The CDR3 consists of 14 residues. J gave up 4 bases and V 4 bases, and 6 bases lay outside the gene matches. Germline CDR1 is SGHNT and CDR2 is YENEEA.

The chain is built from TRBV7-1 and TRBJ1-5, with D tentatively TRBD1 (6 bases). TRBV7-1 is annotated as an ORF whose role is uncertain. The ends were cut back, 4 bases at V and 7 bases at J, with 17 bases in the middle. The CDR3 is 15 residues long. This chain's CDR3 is CASSLLTGSWQPQHF. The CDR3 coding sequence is TGTGCCAGCAGCTTGTTAACAGGGAGCTGGCAGCCCCAGCATTTT.

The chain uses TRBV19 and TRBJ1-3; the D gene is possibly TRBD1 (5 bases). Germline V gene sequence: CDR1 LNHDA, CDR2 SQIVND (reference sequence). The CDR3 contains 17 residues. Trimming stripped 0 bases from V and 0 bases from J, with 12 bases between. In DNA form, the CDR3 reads TGTGCCAGTAGTATAGATCTTCGAGGGGTCTCTGGAAACACCATATATTTT. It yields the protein CASSIDLRGVSGNTIYF.

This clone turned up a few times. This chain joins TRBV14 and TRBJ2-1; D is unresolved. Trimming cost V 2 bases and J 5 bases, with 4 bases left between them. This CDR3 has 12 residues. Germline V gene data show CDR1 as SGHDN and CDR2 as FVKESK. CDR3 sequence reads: CASSQTHNEQFF. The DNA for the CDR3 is TGTGCCAGCAGCCAAACACACAATGAGCAGTTCTTC.

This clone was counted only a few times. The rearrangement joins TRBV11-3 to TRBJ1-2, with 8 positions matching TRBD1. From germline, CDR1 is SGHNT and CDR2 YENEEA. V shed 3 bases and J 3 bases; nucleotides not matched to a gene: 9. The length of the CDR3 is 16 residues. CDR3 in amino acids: CASSLGNGQGHYGYTF. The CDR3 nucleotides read TGTGCCAGCAGCTTGGGGAATGGACAGGGACACTATGGCTACACCTTC.

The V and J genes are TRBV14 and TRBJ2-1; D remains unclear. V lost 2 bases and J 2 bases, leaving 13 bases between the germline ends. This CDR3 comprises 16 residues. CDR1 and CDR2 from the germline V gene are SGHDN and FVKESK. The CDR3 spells CASSQFGQRAYNEQFF. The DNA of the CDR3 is TGTGCCAGCAGCCAATTCGGTCAGCGCGCCTACAATGAGCAGTTCTTC.

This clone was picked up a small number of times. The CDR3 sequence is CASSSKIWTVNTEAFF. DNA for the CDR3: TGTGCCAGCAGCTCGAAAATCTGGACAGTGAACACTGAAGCTTTCTTT. This chain links TRBV7-6 with TRBJ1-1, with D maybe TRBD1 (6 bases). Trimming shortened V by 4 bases and J by 0 bases, and 15 bases separated the two germline ends. The CDR3 spans 16 residues. Germline CDR1 SGHVS, CDR2 FNYEAQ.

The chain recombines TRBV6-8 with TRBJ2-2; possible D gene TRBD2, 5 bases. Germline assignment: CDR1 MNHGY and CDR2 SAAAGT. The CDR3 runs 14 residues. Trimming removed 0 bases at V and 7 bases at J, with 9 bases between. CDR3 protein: CASSYSRGFGELFF. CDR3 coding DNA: TGTGCCAGCAGTTACTCAAGAGGGTTCGGGGAGCTGTTTTTT.

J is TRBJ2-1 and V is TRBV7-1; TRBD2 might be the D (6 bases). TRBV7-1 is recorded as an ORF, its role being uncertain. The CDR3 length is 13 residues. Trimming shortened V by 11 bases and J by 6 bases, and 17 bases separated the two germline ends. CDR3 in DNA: TGTGCCGGTGCGCGGGGCCAACCCAATGAGCAGTTCTTC. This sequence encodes CAGARGQPNEQFF.